Listed below are T cell receptor beta chains from one sample, sequenced in a study of blood T cell repertoires in COVID-19. Assay used: immunoSEQ multiplex PCR; TCRdb lists only in-frame clones, some missing. Of over 250,000 clones listed, about 85% are singletons. Sequencing was done on a sample of peripheral blood. The receptors stem from a man aged 60-69 years who had recovered from COVID-19. Each CDR3 is given with its conserved first and last residue. D genes are given only for firm matches. Only some rows state a clone size, as once, few, many or a class for expanded clones.

DNA: TGTGCCAGCAGTAACCAACAGGGATATGGAAACACCATATATTTT
CDR3: CASSNQQGYGNTIYF
J: TRBJ1-3
D: NA
length: 15
V: TRBV6-2/TRBV6-3
size: NA

DNA: TGTGCCAGCTCAGCCGAGGGGGGGCTAGCGTCATACAATGAGCAGTTCTTC
CDR3: CASSAEGGLASYNEQFF
J: TRBJ2-1
D: NA
length: 17
V: TRBV18
size: NA

DNA: TGTGCCAGCAGTGGGCTAACAGGGCTGTTTTTT
CDR3: CASSGLTGLFF
J: TRBJ1-4
D: NA
length: 11
V: TRBV25-1
size: NA

DNA: TGTGCCAGCAGCCGTCAGGAAAAACTGTTTTTT
CDR3: CASSRQEKLFF
J: TRBJ1-4
D: NA
length: 11
V: TRBV4-2
size: NA

DNA: TGTGCCAGCAGCTTGGACAGTTATAGCAATCAGCCCCAGCATTTT
CDR3: CASSLDSYSNQPQHF
J: TRBJ1-5
D: NA
length: 15
V: TRBV5-5
size: NA

DNA: TGTGCCAGCAGTTGGTCAGGGCAAGAAGGCTACACCTTC
CDR3: CASSWSGQEGYTF
J: TRBJ1-2
D: NA
length: 13
V: TRBV27
size: NA

DNA: TGCAGCGTTGAAGGGGACCAGGCGGGGACCTACGAGCAGTACTTC
CDR3: CSVEGDQAGTYEQYF
J: TRBJ2-7
D: NA
length: 15
V: TRBV29-1
size: NA

DNA: TGTGCCAGCAGCCAAGAGTCGTCGTATGGCTACACCTTC
CDR3: CASSQESSYGYTF
J: TRBJ1-2
D: NA
length: 13
V: TRBV3-1/TRBV3-2
size: NA

DNA: TGTGCCAGCAGCTCCAGGGACAGACTTAATGAAAAACTGTTTTTT
CDR3: CASSSRDRLNEKLFF
J: TRBJ1-4
D: TRBD1
length: 15
V: TRBV5-4
size: NA

DNA: TGCGCCAGCAGCTTGTTAGACAGTCAAACTGGAAACACCATATATTTT
CDR3: CASSLLDSQTGNTIYF
J: TRBJ1-3
D: NA
length: 16
V: TRBV5-1
size: NA

DNA: TGTGCCAGCAGCTTCGCAGGGGCTCGTCAGCCCCAGCATTTT
CDR3: CASSFAGARQPQHF
J: TRBJ1-5
D: NA
length: 14
V: TRBV7-2
size: NA

DNA: TGTGCCAGCAGCTCAGTCAGGGGAACTCAGCCCCAGCATTTT
CDR3: CASSSVRGTQPQHF
J: TRBJ1-5
D: NA
length: 14
V: TRBV7-8
size: many

DNA: TGTGCCAGCAGTGAAAGGTCCGGGACAGGGGGCGCGAGAAGCGGCACTGAAGCTTTCTTT
CDR3: CASSERSGTGGARSGTEAFF
J: TRBJ1-1
D: TRBD1
length: 20
V: TRBV6-1
size: NA

DNA: TGCGCCAGCAGCGGGACAGGGGAAAGGAATTCACCCCTCCACTTT
CDR3: CASSGTGERNSPLHF
J: TRBJ1-6
D: TRBD1
length: 15
V: TRBV5-1
size: NA

DNA: TGTGCCAGCAGCTTGCCTTACAGGGGAACTGAAGCTTTCTTT
CDR3: CASSLPYRGTEAFF
J: TRBJ1-1
D: TRBD1
length: 14
V: TRBV5-8
size: NA

DNA: TGTGCCAGCTCACCACAGGACATTAATTCACCCCTCCACTTT
CDR3: CASSPQDINSPLHF
J: TRBJ1-6
D: NA
length: 14
V: TRBV18
size: NA

DNA: TGTGCCAGCAAAGGATCGACTCCCCCCGGTACTGAAGCTTTCTTT
CDR3: CASKGSTPPGTEAFF
J: TRBJ1-1
D: NA
length: 15
V: TRBV6-5
size: NA

DNA: TGTGCAAGTCGCTACCGGGACAGGGGATCCTACGAGCAGTACTTC
CDR3: CASRYRDRGSYEQYF
J: TRBJ2-7
D: NA
length: 15
V: TRBV12-2
size: NA

DNA: TGTGCCAGCAGTTACACCCCGGGTAGCGGGAACTATGTGCAGTACTTC
CDR3: CASSYTPGSGNYVQYF
J: TRBJ2-7
D: TRBD2
length: 16
V: TRBV27
size: many

DNA: TGTGCCACCAGTGATCCCGGACAGATCACCGGGGAGCTGTTTTTT
CDR3: CATSDPGQITGELFF
J: TRBJ2-2
D: NA
length: 15
V: TRBV24-1
size: NA

DNA: TGTGCCAGCAGCGTAGTTAAAGCGGGGGGGCAAGAGACCCAGTACTTC
CDR3: CASSVVKAGGQETQYF
J: TRBJ2-5
D: TRBD2
length: 16
V: TRBV9
size: NA

DNA: TGTGCCAGCAGCCAACAGGCGTTCCAAGAGACCCAGTACTTC
CDR3: CASSQQAFQETQYF
J: TRBJ2-5
D: NA
length: 14
V: TRBV7-7
size: few

DNA: TGCGCCAGCAGCGCCAGGGGGCGGGCTGAAAACATTCAGTACTTC
CDR3: CASSARGRAENIQYF
J: TRBJ2-4
D: TRBD1
length: 15
V: TRBV5-1
size: once

DNA: TGTGCCAGTAGCTACAGGGGGCGCCTGAACACTGAAGCTTTCTTT
CDR3: CASSYRGRLNTEAFF
J: TRBJ1-1
D: TRBD1
length: 15
V: TRBV19
size: NA